This entry lists 3 T cell receptor beta chains sequenced from one sample in a study of molecular identifiers for immune sequencing clone quantification. TCRdb reanalysed the PCR reads using MiXCR and keeps one entry per CDR3 protein. The table includes more than 300,000 distinct CDR3 sequences, roughly a fifth detected once. The sequencing input was naive CD8+ T cells from blood, with Jurkat cell RNA spiked in. Documented subset: FACS-sorted CD8+CD4-CCR7+CD45RA+ naive T cells. All receptors derive from a human donor in good health. Some libraries in this study had Jurkat cell RNA spiked in.

This clonotype was observed a few times. V usage is TRBV30 and J usage is TRBJ1-1; TRBD1 matches at 8 bases. Germline lookup yields CDR1 GTSNPN and CDR2 SVGIG (reference sequence). There are 19 residues in the CDR3. V was pared by 1 base and J by 0 bases, with 16 bases of the junction left unmatched. The CDR3 nucleotides read TGTGCCTGGAGTGGGCCGCGGACAGGGCTAGGGGAAATGAACACTGAAGCTTTCTTT. This gives the protein CAWSGPRTGLGEMNTEAFF. Variable domain in full (rest from reference TRBV30 and TRBJ1-1): SQTIHQWPATLVQPVGSPLSLECTVEGTSNPNLYWYRQAAGRGLQLLFYSVGIGQISSEVPQNLSASRPQDRQFILSSKKLLLSDSGFYLCAWSGPRTGLGEMNTEAFFGQGTRLTVV.

At least ten counts were recorded for this clonotype. The chain employs TRBV15 and TRBJ2-1, with 8 bases fitting TRBD2. Germline CDR1 is LNHNV and CDR2 is YYDKDF (reference sequence). With 8 bases clipped from V and 3 bases from J, the junction kept 9 bases outside the gene matches. The CDR3 consists of 15 residues. CDR3 amino acids: CATSAFGGVYNEQFF. CDR3 bases: TGTGCCACCTCCGCTTTCGGGGGGGTCTACAATGAGCAGTTCTTC.

This clonotype showed up just a few times. The chain combines TRBV27 with TRBJ2-7; weak D call: TRBD2 (6 bases). From germline, CDR1 is MNHEY and CDR2 SMNVEV (reference sequence). This CDR3 spans 16 amino acids. V dropped 0 bases and J dropped 2 bases, with 14 bases sitting between them. CDR3 DNA sequence: TGTGCCAGCAGTTTATCCGCTATGACTAGGACCTACGAGCAGTACTTC. Residues: CASSLSAMTRTYEQYF.